The table lists the clone carrying this T cell receptor (beta chain) with many counts. Antigen: not known. TCRdb reprocessed the reads via MiXCR and lists one record per CDR3 protein. The sample lists under 300,000 distinct CDR3 sequences, 9% to 15% occurring once. The sample belongs to a study of T cell repertoires in cytomegalovirus infection. Study at large: It was the public TCR beta signatures that indicated both CMV infection and matching HLA type. Study-wide results and caveats: CMV-specific TCR beta clonotypes restricted by HLA-C were the ones dominating the ex vivo response. Cumulative frequency of public TCR beta families picked out carriers of CMV plus the relevant HLA.

The trim removed 8 bases at V and 6 bases at J, leaving 5 bases unmatched. Germline CDR1 and CDR2: MGHDK and SYGVNS. The CDR3 consists of 12 residues. V is TRBV25-1 and J is TRBJ1-2; TRBD1 matches at 8 bases. The sequenced sample was PBMCs. The receptor was isolated from a human donor in good health (CMV status not recorded). Some clones in this sample may be carry-over from other donors' samples. CDR3 bases: TGTGCCAGCGGACAGGGTAATCATGGCTACACCTTC. Translated, it gives CASGQGNHGYTF.